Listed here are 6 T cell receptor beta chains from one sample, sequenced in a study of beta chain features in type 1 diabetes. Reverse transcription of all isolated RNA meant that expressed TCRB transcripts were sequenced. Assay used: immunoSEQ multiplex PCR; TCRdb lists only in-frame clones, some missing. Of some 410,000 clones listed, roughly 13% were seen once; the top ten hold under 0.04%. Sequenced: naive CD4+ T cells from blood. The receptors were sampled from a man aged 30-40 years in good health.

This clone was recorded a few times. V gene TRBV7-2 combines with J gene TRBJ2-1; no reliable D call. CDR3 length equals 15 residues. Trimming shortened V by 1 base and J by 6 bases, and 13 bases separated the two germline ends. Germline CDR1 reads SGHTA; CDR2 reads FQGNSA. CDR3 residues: CASSLGFAQANEQFF. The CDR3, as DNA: TGTGCCAGCAGCTTAGGTTTTGCCCAAGCCAATGAGCAGTTCTTC. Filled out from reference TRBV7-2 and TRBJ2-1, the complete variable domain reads GAGVSQSPSNKVTEKGKDVELRCDPISGHTALYWYRQSLGQGLEFLIYFQGNSAPDKSGLPSDRFSAERTGGSVSTLTIQRTQQEDSAVYLCASSLGFAQANEQFFGPGTRLTVL.

In DNA, the CDR3 is TGCGCCAGCAGCCTTGGACAGGGGGCCCCAGATACGCAGTATTTT. It encodes CASSLGQGAPDTQYF. V is TRBV4-1 and J is TRBJ2-3; 11 positions match TRBD1. CDR1 is MGHRA, CDR2 YSYEKL, per germline. The CDR3 is 15 amino acids. J was trimmed by 4 bases and V by 4 bases; bases with no gene match: 4.

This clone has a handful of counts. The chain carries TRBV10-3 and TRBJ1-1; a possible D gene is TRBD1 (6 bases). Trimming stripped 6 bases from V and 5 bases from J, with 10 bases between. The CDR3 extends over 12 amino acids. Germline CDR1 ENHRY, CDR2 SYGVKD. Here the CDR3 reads CAISDRLTEAFF. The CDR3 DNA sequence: TGTGCCATCAGCGACAGGTTAACTGAAGCTTTCTTT.

CDR3 in amino acids: CASSLTPGHSGWTQYF. Here the CDR3 DNA reads TGTGCCAGCAGCTTAACCCCCGGACACTCCGGGTGGACCCAGTACTTC. The V gene is TRBV7-3, the J gene TRBJ2-5; weak D call: TRBD1 (5 bases). The CDR3 runs to 16 residues. Per the germline V gene, CDR1 is SGHTA and CDR2 is FQGTGA. The V end lost 0 bases, the J end lost 7 bases, and 18 bases lay between the germline ends.

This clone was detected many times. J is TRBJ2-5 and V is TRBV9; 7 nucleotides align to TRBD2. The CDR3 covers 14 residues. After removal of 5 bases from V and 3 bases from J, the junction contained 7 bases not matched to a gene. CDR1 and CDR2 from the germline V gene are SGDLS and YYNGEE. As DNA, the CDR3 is TGTGCCAGCAGTCGTGGGCTAGCGGAAGAGACCCAGTACTTC. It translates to CASSRGLAEETQYF. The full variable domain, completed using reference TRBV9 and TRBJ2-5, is DSGVTQTPKHLITATGQRVTLRCSPRSGDLSVYWYQQSLDQGLQFLIQYYNGEERAKGNILERFSAQQFPDLHSELNLSSLELGDSALYFCASSRGLAEETQYFGPGTRLLVL.

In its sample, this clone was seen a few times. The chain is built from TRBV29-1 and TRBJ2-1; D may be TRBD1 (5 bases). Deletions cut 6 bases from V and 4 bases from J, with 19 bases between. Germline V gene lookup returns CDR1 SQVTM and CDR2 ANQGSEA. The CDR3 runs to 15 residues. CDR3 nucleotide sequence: TGCAGCGTCCGAACCTCTCGGGCAGGGTACAATGAGCAGTTCTTC. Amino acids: CSVRTSRAGYNEQFF.